This T cell receptor beta chain was captured in a study of response to subunit inactivated influenza vaccine (dated by TCRdb to the late 2010s). General notes on the study: The study used deep quantitative T cell receptor repertoire profiling to track responses to a trivalent subunit inactivated influenza vaccine. General findings and caveats noted by the study authors: According to the authors, only a limited number of new T cells may be recruited by each seasonal influenza vaccination.

This clonotype appeared a few times. Its specific antigen is unknown. No base quality values were provided; no much bigger clone lies one nucleotide off. Library construction relied on RT-PCR. Reads for this sample came from an Illumina HiSeq 2500. TCRdb handled the public reads itself, with Q25 trimming in fastp and clone calling in MiXCR, and kept productive beta chains. Under each unique CDR3 protein, matching rows form one entry showing the most common genes and DNA. The sample profile shows approximately 570,000 distinct CDR3 sequences; about 7.6% of them were found once. The top ten clonotypes cover 10% to 15% of the sample. The sample here was PBMCs from blood, taken less than 30 months after vaccination. The TCR was taken from a man between 50 and 75 years old who received an inactivated influenza vaccine. Donor details come from another sample of the same person, matched by shared clones.

CDR3 protein: CAVLQGRGTEAFF. The DNA is as follows: TGTGCCGTTTTACAGGGGAGGGGAACTGAAGCTTTCTTT. Recombination linked TRBV10-3 to TRBJ1-1; 7 middle bases align to TRBD1. The germline V gene provides CDR1 ENHRY and CDR2 SYGVKD. Inclusive of the bounding cysteine and phenylalanine, the CDR3 is 13 residues long. The DNA shown is the 39-base CDR3, in frame from base 1. Trimmed from V: 11 bases; trimmed from J: 5 bases; junction bases lacking a gene match: 11.